This T cell receptor (beta chain) was identified in a study of beta chain features in type 1 diabetes. The overall study: In all, more than 90,000,000 sorted cells from all samples were analyzed.

General study results and limits: The study found that naive, central memory and Treg TCRB repertoires appeared more similar in patients than in healthy donors. Reduced insertions and increased deletions marked VDJ junctions in type 1 diabetes patients.

Germline CDR1 is SEHNR and CDR2 is FQNEAQ (reference sequence). The V gene end was trimmed by 1 base and the J gene end by 3 bases; junction bases not matched to a gene: 5. The length of the CDR3 is 15 residues. This clone was seen only a few times. The antigen remains undetermined. Sequencing targeted expressed TCRB transcripts, as all isolated RNA had been reverse transcribed. Here immunoSEQ multiplex PCR was the method, and the copy in TCRdb shows in-frame clones only, minus some. The repertoire holds roughly 230,000 clones, with around 9.6% as singletons. Source material: naive CD4+ T cells from blood. The TCR sequence derives from a woman under 30 in good health. V is TRBV7-9 and J is TRBJ1-2, with 7 positions matching TRBD1. CDR3 protein: CASSLVGQGDYGYTF. As DNA, the CDR3 is TGTGCCAGCAGCTTAGTCGGGCAGGGGGACTATGGCTACACCTTC.